This TCR beta chain stems from a study of T cell responses to AZD1222 COVID-19 vaccine. As to this clone: Its antigen remains unknown. A read error may account for a junction end that differs from germline.

Whole-study findings and limits: Spike-specific TCR breadth and depth were elevated following two AZD1222 doses. Baseline serostatus was positive in only a handful of AZD1222 recipients.

CDR1 is SNHLY, CDR2 FYNNEI, per germline. This CDR3 is built from 17 residues. Measured with immunoSEQ multiplex PCR; TCRdb has only the in-frame clones, and not every one. The table has about 55,000 clones, 80% to 90% seen once; the top ten hold just under 2%. Sequencing was performed on peripheral blood, taken on day 0 of AZD1222 vaccination. The rearrangement uses TRBV2 and TRBJ2-7, with 8 nucleotides matching TRBD1. The receptor was isolated from an adult in good health. DNA for the CDR3: TGTGCCAGCAGGACGAACTCCCGGGACAGGTCCTCCCACGAGCAGTACTTC. Amino acid sequence: CASRTNSRDRSSHEQYF.